This TCR beta chain was captured in a study of low-dose radiotherapy and immunotherapy resistance in tumors. Alpha and beta chains were covered, as first-strand cDNA relied on TRAV- and TRBV-specific primers. The PCR that amplified TCRs ran for around 22 cycles, relying on a constant-region primer and a V-primer adapter. TCRdb reanalysed the reads using MiXCR and keeps one entry per CDR3 protein. There are 59,000 or so distinct CDR3 sequences in the sample; approximately 26% occur only once, and 6.6% lies in the top ten. Time point indicated: before trial treatment. The V segment lost 8 bases and the J segment 5 bases; nucleotides outside the gene matches: 10. Per germline, CDR1 SGHTA and CDR2 FQGNSA. This CDR3 comprises 15 residues. Ten or more counts support this clonotype.

This sequence originates from a male donor with rectosigmoid adenocarcinoma. Sequences were derived from PBMCs, sampled before treatment. The chain couples TRBV7-2 to TRBJ2-2; 8 bases match TRBD2. CDR3 protein: CASHQAGVGTGELFF. CDR3 sequence (DNA): TGTGCCAGCCACCAAGCGGGAGTTGGTACCGGGGAGCTGTTTTTT.